This TCR beta chain was captured by sequencing in a study of T cell changes during pregnancy in multiple sclerosis. Sequencing used immunoSEQ multiplex PCR; TCRdb keeps in-frame clones, though not all of them. The table includes around 80,000 clones, 85% to 95% detected once. The CDR3 has 14 residues. The germline CDR1 and CDR2 sequences are SEHNR and FQNEAQ (reference sequence). The V end lost 3 bases, the J end lost 5 bases, and 13 bases lay between the germline ends. The sequence was collected from a female donor in good health, enrolled as a control in a pregnancy study. Sequences were derived from peripheral blood, sampled in the second trimester of pregnancy. This rearrangement joins TRBV7-9 to TRBJ2-5; D is possibly TRBD1 (5 bases). DNA for the CDR3: TGTGCCAGCAGCTTTTTTGGGGCTCGGGAGACCCAGTACTTC. Translated: CASSFFGARETQYF.